Shown below are 30 T cell receptor beta chains from a single sample sequenced in a study of blood T cell repertoires in COVID-19. Repertoires were generated with immunoSEQ multiplex PCR, while TCRdb's copy carries only in-frame clones and drops some. The sample consists of roughly 15,000 clones, approximately 80% of them appearing once. The source material was peripheral blood. These receptor sequences come from a woman in her 70s with active COVID-19.

This clone is medium-sized. The chain employs TRBV6-4 and TRBJ2-1; 12 bases fit TRBD2. Germline values: CDR1 MRHNA, CDR2 SNTAGT. The length of the CDR3 is 15 residues. V dropped 0 bases and J dropped 6; count of bases not matched to a gene: 0. CDR3 region: CASSDSTSGSNEQFF. CDR3 DNA: TGTGCCAGCAGTGACTCGACTAGCGGGAGCAATGAGCAGTTCTTC.

The chain joins TRBV5-4 to TRBJ2-5, with D possibly being TRBD1 (6 bases). Germline V CDR1 and CDR2: SGHNT, YYREEE (reference sequence). CDR3 size: 14 residues. Trimming pared 0 bases from V and 2 bases from J, leaving 8 bases between. The CDR3 loop reads CASSLEQGQETQYF. As DNA, the CDR3 is TGTGCCAGCAGCTTGGAACAGGGACAAGAGACCCAGTACTTC.

The chain has TRBV5-4 and TRBJ2-4; TRBD1 agrees at 7 bases. J lost 0 bases, V lost 6 bases, and 6 bases had no gene match. This CDR3 is built from 15 residues. Germline loops: CDR1 SGHNT, CDR2 YYREEE (reference sequence). DNA of the CDR3: TGTGCCAGCACCGGGGACAGCTTAGCCAAAAACATTCAGTACTTC. This sequence encodes CASTGDSLAKNIQYF.

For the CDR3, the DNA is TGTGCCAGCAGCTTGGTGGGCAGGGGGAGCGAGCAGTACTTC. Protein product: CASSLVGRGSEQYF. The chain carries TRBV5-5 and TRBJ2-7; 7 positions agree with TRBD1. This CDR3 has 14 amino acids. Unmatched junction bases numbered 6, after V lost 0 bases and J lost 6 bases. Looked up from germline, CDR1 is SGHKS and CDR2 is YYEKEE (reference sequence). Supplemented by reference TRBV5-5 and TRBJ2-7, the full variable domain reads DAGVTQSPTHLIKTRGQQVTLRCSPISGHKSVSWYQQVLGQGPQFIFQYYEKEERGRGNFPDRFSARQFPNYSSELNVNALLLGDSALYLCASSLVGRGSEQYFGPGTRLTVT.

The V call is TRBV28, the J call TRBJ1-5; D remains unclear. This CDR3 has 14 amino acids. V lost 4 bases and J lost 8, with 15 bases in between. CDR1 is MDHEN and CDR2 is SYDVKM in the germline V gene. CDR3 residues: CASSSPRVAEPQHF. DNA for the CDR3: TGTGCCAGCAGTTCCCCCCGGGTCGCGGAGCCCCAGCATTTT. Based on the CDR3 plus reference TRBV28 and TRBJ1-5, the full variable domain is DVKVTQSSRYLVKRTGEKVFLECVQDMDHENMFWYRQDPGLGLRLIYFSYDVKMKEKGDIPEGYSVSREKKERFSLILESASTNQTSMYLCASSSPRVAEPQHFGDGTRLSIL.

The chain is built from TRBV28 and TRBJ1-4; 7 bases fit TRBD1. In germline, CDR1 is MDHEN, CDR2 SYDVKM. V shed 7 bases and J 8 bases; nucleotides not matched to a gene: 13. The CDR3 is made up of 15 amino acids. CDR3 nucleotide sequence: TGTGCCAGCACCGTAGGTGACAGGGTTCGGGAAAAACTGTTTTTT. As protein: CASTVGDRVREKLFF.

The chain has TRBV3-1 (or the pseudogene TRBV3-2) and TRBJ1-2, with 8 bases identical to TRBD1. V dropped 0 bases and J dropped 8; count of bases not matched to a gene: 5. Germline CDR1 reads LGHDT; CDR2 reads YNNKEL (reference sequence). This CDR3 comprises 14 residues. The CDR3 here is CASSQDPGGDGYTF. Here the CDR3 DNA reads TGTGCCAGCAGCCAAGATCCAGGGGGCGACGGCTACACCTTC.

V usage is TRBV6-5 and J usage is TRBJ2-1; D remains ambiguous. The V and J ends lost 6 bases and 8 bases respectively, with 14 bases between them. CDR3 size: 13 residues. Germline CDR1 and CDR2: MNHEY and SVGAGI. CDR3 amino acids: CASSLLGEDEQFF. DNA of the CDR3: TGTGCCAGCAGCCTACTGGGTGAGGATGAGCAGTTCTTC.

The sample holds one count of this clone. The chain couples TRBV9 to TRBJ1-1; TRBD1 matches 7 bases. The CDR3 has 13 residues. Germline values: CDR1 SGDLS, CDR2 YYNGEE. Losses at the gene ends were 4 bases for V and 10 bases for J; bases not matched to a gene: 10. The CDR3 nucleotides read TGTGCCAGCAGCTCAAGACAGGGTGGTCCAGCTTTCTTT. Protein product: CASSSRQGGPAFF.

J is TRBJ2-3 and V is TRBV7-2; possible D gene TRBD2, 5 bases. This CDR3 is 12 amino acids long. V dropped 7 bases and J dropped 5 bases, with 10 bases sitting between them. Germline V gene data show CDR1 as SGHTA and CDR2 as FQGNSA. CDR3 sequence reads: CASTSGGDTQYF. DNA of the CDR3: TGTGCCAGCACCTCCGGAGGAGATACGCAGTATTTT. Drawing the rest from reference TRBV7-2 and TRBJ2-3, the complete variable domain is GAGVSQSPSNKVTEKGKDVELRCDPISGHTALYWYRQSLGQGLEFLIYFQGNSAPDKSGLPSDRFSAERTGGSVSTLTIQRTQQEDSAVYLCASTSGGDTQYFGPGTRLTVL.

The genes are TRBV29-1 and TRBJ2-1; 10 bases fit TRBD1. The germline gives CDR1 SQVTM, CDR2 ANQGSEA. After removal of 6 bases from V and 5 bases from J, the junction contained 4 bases not matched to a gene. CDR3 length: 13 amino acids. The CDR3 DNA follows: TGCAGCGTCGCCGGGACAGGGGACAATGAGCAGTTCTTC. Residues: CSVAGTGDNEQFF.

V and J are TRBV5-5 and TRBJ1-3, with 7 bases that match TRBD1. Germline-derived CDR1 and CDR2 are SGHKS and YYEKEE (reference sequence). The V gene end was trimmed by 1 base and the J gene end by 2 bases; junction bases not matched to a gene: 0. The CDR3 is made up of 14 amino acids. The CDR3 DNA is TGTGCCAGCAGCTTGACAGGGGCTGGAAACACCATATATTTT. This gives the protein CASSLTGAGNTIYF.

J is TRBJ2-7 and V is TRBV28; no clear D. Per germline, CDR1 MDHEN and CDR2 SYDVKM. Trimming took off 5 bases at V and 2 bases at J, with 7 bases between the two ends. The CDR3 has 12 residues. CDR3 region: CASSIEPYEQYF. CDR3 sequence (DNA): TGTGCCAGCAGTATAGAACCCTACGAGCAGTACTTC.

Only a few counts were recorded for this clone. The CDR3 DNA is TGTGCCAGCAGTTTAGGGAAGGGGGAAGCTTTCTTT. It specifies CASSLGKGEAFF. The genes are TRBV28 and TRBJ1-1, with a weak D call TRBD1 (5 bases). The length of the CDR3 is 12 residues. CDR1 is MDHEN and CDR2 is SYDVKM in the germline V gene. Trimming stripped 2 bases from V and 8 bases from J, with 9 bases between.

The chain links TRBV15 to TRBJ1-2, with TRBD1 matching over 7 bases. This CDR3 has 14 amino acids. Germline V CDR1 and CDR2: LNHNV, YYDKDF (reference sequence). Losses at the gene ends were 6 bases for V and 4 bases for J; bases not matched to a gene: 8. The CDR3 DNA reads TGTGCCACCAGTACGAGGACAGGCGGCTATGGCTACACCTTC. Amino acids: CATSTRTGGYGYTF.

The rearrangement joins TRBV6-5 to TRBJ2-5, with 10 positions matching TRBD1. The CDR3 consists of 15 residues. Germline V CDR1 and CDR2: MNHEY, SVGAGI. With 2 bases clipped from V and 5 bases from J, the junction kept 5 bases outside the gene matches. Here the CDR3 reads CASSYLTGGLETQYF. The CDR3 DNA reads TGTGCCAGCAGTTACCTGACAGGGGGCCTGGAGACCCAGTACTTC.

The chain joins TRBV13 to TRBJ2-7; 7 bases are shared with TRBD2. CDR1 PRHDT and CDR2 FYEKMQ come from the germline V gene (reference sequence). V shed 5 bases and J 4 bases; nucleotides not matched to a gene: 5. This CDR3 contains 13 residues. For the CDR3, the DNA is TGTGCCAGCAGCGGCCGACTAGCTTACGAGCAGTACTTC. Amino acids: CASSGRLAYEQYF. The whole variable domain, filled in from reference TRBV13 and TRBJ2-7, reads AAGVIQSPRHLIKEKRETATLKCYPIPRHDTVYWYQQGPGQDPQFLISFYEKMQSDKGSIPDRFSAQQFSDYHSELNMSSLELGDSALYFCASSGRLAYEQYFGPGTRLTVT.

The rearrangement joins TRBV25-1 to TRBJ2-2; possibly TRBD2 for D (5 bases). The CDR3 loop spans 14 amino acids. Germline V gives CDR1 MGHDK, CDR2 SYGVNS. Trimming stripped 4 bases from V and 1 base from J, with 7 bases between. As DNA, the CDR3 is TGTGCCAGCAGTGCACGGGAGAACACCGGGGAGCTGTTTTTT. It codes for CASSARENTGELFF.

The chain couples TRBV25-1 to TRBJ2-7; possibly TRBD2 for D (6 bases). V dropped 4 bases and J dropped 3 bases, with 10 bases sitting between them. Germline CDR1 is MGHDK and CDR2 is SYGVNS. This CDR3 has 13 residues. CDR3 loop: CASSAGGVYEQYF. CDR3 sequence (DNA): TGTGCCAGCAGTGCAGGCGGGGTCTACGAGCAGTACTTC.

The chain recombines TRBV7-2 with TRBJ2-1, with D perhaps TRBD2 (6 bases). This CDR3 has 15 amino acids. V dropped 5 bases and J dropped 3 bases, with 14 bases sitting between them. In germline, CDR1 is SGHTA, CDR2 FQGNSA. The CDR3 coding sequence is TGTGCCAGCAGCATTATGGAGGGGCACTACAATGAGCAGTTCTTC. Translation: CASSIMEGHYNEQFF.

The chain has TRBV4-3 and TRBJ1-6, with a tentative D call TRBD1 (5 bases). CDR3 length: 16 amino acids. Germline assignment: CDR1 LGHNA and CDR2 YSLEER. Trimming pared 1 base from V and 7 bases from J, leaving 14 bases between. The CDR3 protein is CASSQGGDAKNSPLHF. In DNA form, the CDR3 reads TGCGCCAGCAGCCAAGGGGGGGACGCCAAGAATTCACCCCTCCACTTT.

The chain uses TRBV4-1 and TRBJ1-2, with D possibly TRBD1 on 5 matching bases. This CDR3 has 15 amino acids. With 0 bases removed from V and 2 bases from J, the gap between germline ends came to 10 bases. The germline CDR1 and CDR2 sequences are MGHRA and YSYEKL. Here the CDR3 DNA reads TGCGCCAGCAGCCAAGATTCGGGGGGGAACTATGGCTACACCTTC. Translated: CASSQDSGGNYGYTF.

The V gene is TRBV6-2 or TRBV6-3, the J gene TRBJ2-1, with D uncertain. V was trimmed by 6 bases and J by 9 bases, leaving 12 bases between them. CDR3 length: 12 amino acids. CDR1 is MNHEY, CDR2 SVGEGT, per germline. Here the CDR3 DNA reads TGTGCCAGCAGCCAGAGGAAGAGTGAGCAGTTCTTC. Amino acids: CASSQRKSEQFF.

The J gene is TRBJ2-1, the V gene TRBV10-3; 10 bases map to TRBD2. Losses at the gene ends were 6 bases for V and 8 bases for J; bases not matched to a gene: 10. This CDR3 is built from 15 residues. Germline CDR1 reads ENHRY; CDR2 reads SYGVKD. This chain's CDR3 is CAIRDGASGSYEQFF. CDR3 sequence (DNA): TGTGCCATCAGAGATGGGGCTAGCGGGAGTTATGAGCAGTTCTTC.

The rearrangement uses TRBV28 and TRBJ2-7; TRBD1 aligns across 7 bases. Germline CDR1 is MDHEN and CDR2 is SYDVKM. V was pared by 8 bases and J by 2 bases, with 3 bases of the junction left unmatched. CDR3 size: 12 residues. The CDR3 protein is CASRTGPYEQYF. CDR3 coding DNA: TGTGCCAGCCGGACAGGCCCCTACGAGCAGTACTTC.

The chain uses TRBV5-4 and TRBJ2-7; 13 bases fit TRBD2. After removal of 3 bases from V and 5 bases from J, the junction contained 5 bases not matched to a gene. The CDR3 consists of 15 residues. Germline loops: CDR1 SGHNT, CDR2 YYREEE (reference sequence). CDR3 residues: CASSSRTSGSHEQYF. The CDR3 region has the DNA TGTGCCAGCAGCTCTCGGACTAGCGGGAGTCACGAGCAGTACTTC.

The chain has TRBV9 and TRBJ1-4; 8 bases are shared with TRBD1. Per the germline V gene, CDR1 is SGDLS and CDR2 is YYNGEE. After removal of 4 bases from V and 8 bases from J, the junction contained 7 bases not matched to a gene. The CDR3 is made up of 14 amino acids. The CDR3 region is CASSQGAGTEKLFF. DNA for the CDR3: TGTGCCAGCAGCCAGGGGGCAGGGACGGAAAAACTGTTTTTT.

This clone was detected a few times. The CDR3 sequence is CATQTQEGATAQPQHF. The CDR3 region has the DNA TGTGCCACCCAAACGCAAGAGGGGGCGACGGCTCAGCCCCAGCATTTT. The chain links TRBV19 to TRBJ1-5, with 7 bases aligning to TRBD1. CDR3 length: 16 residues. Per the germline V gene, CDR1 is LNHDA and CDR2 is SQIVND (reference sequence). V shed 10 bases and J 6 bases; nucleotides not matched to a gene: 18. The full variable domain, its missing parts supplied by reference TRBV19 and TRBJ1-5, is DGGITQSPKYLFRKEGQNVTLSCEQNLNHDAMYWYRQDPGQGLRLIYYSQIVNDFQKGDIAEGYSVSREKKESFPLTVTSAQKNPTAFYLCATQTQEGATAQPQHFGDGTRLSIL.

The rearrangement joins TRBV27 to TRBJ2-2, with D perhaps TRBD1 (5 bases). V lost 5 bases and J lost 6, with 13 bases in between. Germline CDR1 reads MNHEY; CDR2 reads SMNVEV (reference sequence). The CDR3 is 14 residues long. CDR3 sequence reads: CASSTGQGAGELFF. CDR3 nucleotide sequence: TGTGCCAGCAGTACTGGGCAGGGTGCCGGGGAGCTGTTTTTT.

V is TRBV9 and J is TRBJ1-5, with D possibly being TRBD1 (5 bases). This CDR3 comprises 15 residues. V gave up 0 bases and J gave up 4 bases, with 11 bases separating them. Germline-derived CDR1 and CDR2 are SGDLS and YYNGEE. The CDR3 spells CASSVGQGTNQPQHF. The CDR3, as DNA: TGTGCCAGCAGCGTAGGCCAGGGCACAAATCAGCCCCAGCATTTT.